The 25 T cell receptor beta chains below all came from one sample that was sequenced in a study of T cells in Graves' hyperthyroidism and ophthalmopathy (dated by TCRdb to the late 2010s). The library was obtained by multiplex PCR. Sequencing instrument: Illumina HiSeq 2000. The TCR beta CDR3 regions were amplified from RNA transcripts. The TCR CDR3 was subjected to a first round of RT-PCR using the HTBI primer set and the Qiagen OneStep RT-PCR kit. Starting from the raw public reads, TCRdb applied fastp trimming at Q25, assembled clones with MiXCR and retained in-frame beta chains. Each entry merges the rows of one CDR3 protein and shows their most common DNA and genes. Here the sample has a few hundred thousand distinct CDR3 sequences; around a sixth occur a single time. The biggest ten clones account for around 54% of the sample. Sample: blood. All receptors derive from a woman aged 45-65 years with Graves' hyperthyroidism.

Many counts were recorded for this clonotype. The chain couples TRBV6-1 to TRBJ1-4; no reliable D call. The V end was cut by 8 bases, the J end by 3 bases, with 10 bases between. Germline V gene data show CDR1 as MNHNS and CDR2 as SASEGT. The CDR3 loop spans 13 amino acids. CDR3 amino acids: CASRRQSNEKLFF. DNA for the CDR3: TGTGCCAGCCGGAGGCAATCTAATGAAAAACTGTTTTTT.

This clonotype was seen ten or more times. The CDR3 region is CASRPPSTGELFF. The CDR3 DNA sequence: TGTGCCAGCAGACCTCCGAGCACCGGGGAGCTGTTTTTT. V is TRBV12-3 or TRBV12-4 and J is TRBJ2-2; D remains ambiguous. There are 13 residues in the CDR3. The V end was cut by 6 bases, the J end by 4 bases, with 9 bases between.

This clonotype was seen many times. This chain joins TRBV5-1 and TRBJ2-3; D remains unclear. The CDR3 contains 14 residues. Between the trimmed V and J ends, which lost 0 bases and 4 bases, there was a span of 9 bases. Germline CDR1 SGHRS, CDR2 YFSETQ. For the CDR3, the DNA is TGCGCCAGCAGCTTGGGTTTAATTCCAGATACGCAGTATTTT. Amino acid sequence: CASSLGLIPDTQYF.

This clonotype showed up just a few times. The V gene is TRBV20-1, the J gene TRBJ2-2; 7 bases align to TRBD2. This CDR3 contains 15 residues. V was pared by 4 bases and J by 3 bases, with 8 bases of the junction left unmatched. Germline lookup yields CDR1 DFQATT and CDR2 SNEGSKA (reference sequence). CDR3 sequence: CSANRGEADTGELFF. The CDR3 nucleotides are TGCAGTGCTAATCGGGGGGAAGCGGACACCGGGGAGCTGTTTTTT.

This clonotype was recorded at least ten times. The chain carries TRBV6-5 and TRBJ2-3; TRBD2 is a possible D gene (6 bases). The CDR3 runs 15 residues. Trimming took off 0 bases at V and 3 bases at J, with 10 bases between the two ends. Germline CDR1 is MNHEY and CDR2 is SVGAGI. Here the CDR3 reads CASSYSRERTDTQYF. In DNA, the CDR3 is TGTGCCAGCAGTTACTCCCGGGAGAGGACAGATACGCAGTATTTT.

The chain joins TRBV6-9 to TRBJ1-6; D is unclear. Germline lookup yields CDR1 MNHGY and CDR2 SVAAGI. The V and J ends lost 3 bases and 2 bases respectively, with 11 bases between them. The CDR3 contains 16 residues. The CDR3 sequence is CASSYDWVPYNSPLHF. The CDR3 coding sequence is TGTGCCAGCAGTTACGACTGGGTGCCCTATAATTCACCCCTCCACTTT.

This clonotype occurred many times. This sequence joins TRBV6-1 and TRBJ2-3, with 10 bases fitting TRBD2. CDR1 is MNHNS, CDR2 SASEGT, per germline. With 10 bases clipped from V and 3 bases from J, the junction kept 7 bases outside the gene matches. The CDR3 loop spans 14 amino acids. CDR3 loop: CATASGSLTDTQYF. Written as DNA, the CDR3 is TGTGCCACCGCTAGCGGGAGTTTAACAGATACGCAGTATTTT.

There are a few counts of this clonotype. The genes are TRBV6-1 and TRBJ1-2; 9 bases match TRBD1. V gave up 4 bases and J gave up 3 bases; unmatched junction bases: 3. The CDR3 contains 14 residues. CDR1 is MNHNS, CDR2 SASEGT, per germline. This chain's CDR3 is CASSVTGGDYGYTF. As DNA, the CDR3 is TGTGCCAGCAGTGTAACAGGGGGCGACTATGGCTACACCTTC.

V usage is TRBV30 and J usage is TRBJ2-3; no clear D. From germline, CDR1 is GTSNPN and CDR2 SVGIG (reference sequence). The CDR3 length is 12 residues. Trimming removed 0 bases at V and 5 bases at J, with 6 bases between. CDR3 in amino acids: CAWSVRIDTQYF. DNA for the CDR3: TGTGCCTGGAGTGTAAGGATAGATACGCAGTATTTT.

This chain connects TRBV14 to TRBJ2-3; 7 bases are shared with TRBD2. V trimming: 4 bases; J trimming: 1 base; junction bases outside the gene matches: 11. Germline assignment: CDR1 SGHDN and CDR2 FVKESK. This CDR3 has 17 amino acids. The CDR3 sequence: CASSPRRTAGGTDTQYF. The CDR3 nucleotides are TGTGCCAGCAGCCCCCGGCGAACGGCGGGGGGCACAGATACGCAGTATTTT.

In its sample, this clonotype was seen many times. The chain links TRBV6-2 or TRBV6-3 to TRBJ1-4; TRBD1 is a possible D gene (6 bases). V lost 6 bases and J lost 3, with 11 bases in between. Germline V gene sequence: CDR1 MNHEY, CDR2 SVGEGT. CDR3 length: 14 amino acids. The CDR3 spells CASSLAGANEKLFF. CDR3 coding DNA: TGTGCCAGCAGCTTAGCAGGGGCTAATGAAAAACTGTTTTTT.

The rearrangement joins TRBV7-8 to TRBJ1-6, with D uncertain. Trimming removed 1 base from V and 7 bases from J, with 29 bases in between. Germline CDR1 and CDR2: SGHVS and FQNEAQ. The CDR3 runs 21 residues. CDR3 coding DNA: TGTGCCAGCAGCTTAGATTATTTTGGACCTAACGGCCAACGGAAAAATTCACCCCTCCACTTT. It is translated as CASSLDYFGPNGQRKNSPLHF.

The sample holds many counts of this clonotype. V usage is TRBV7-8 and J usage is TRBJ2-3; D gene ambiguous. CDR1 and CDR2 from the germline V gene are SGHVS and FQNEAQ. V was pared by 1 base and J by 5 bases, with 19 bases between. CDR3 length: 17 amino acids. Here the CDR3 reads CASSLDLYAMGGDTQYF. In nucleotides, the CDR3 is TGTGCCAGCAGCTTAGATCTCTACGCAATGGGTGGAGATACGCAGTATTTT.

Ten or more counts support this clonotype. The V call is TRBV12-3 or TRBV12-4, the J call TRBJ2-2, with 9 bases identical to TRBD1. The trim removed 6 bases at V and 14 bases at J, leaving 19 bases unmatched. CDR3 length: 16 residues. The CDR3 nucleotides are TGTGCCAGCAGCTGGGGTTCGGGACAGGGTTTGACGGAACTGTTTTTT. Amino acid sequence: CASSWGSGQGLTELFF.

This clonotype has at least ten counts. The chain combines TRBV27 with TRBJ2-3; D tentatively reads TRBD1 or TRBD2 (5 bases each). Per the germline V gene, CDR1 is MNHEY and CDR2 is SMNVEV (reference sequence). There are 15 residues in the CDR3. V lost 5 bases and J 3 bases, leaving 15 bases between the germline ends. In DNA form, the CDR3 reads TGTGCCAGCAGTGGATCCGGGACCGTAACAGATACGCAGTATTTT. This encodes CASSGSGTVTDTQYF.

V is TRBV2 and J is TRBJ2-2, with 7 nucleotides matching TRBD1. Germline loops: CDR1 SNHLY, CDR2 FYNNEI. V was pared by 3 bases and J by 6 bases, with 7 bases of the junction left unmatched. This CDR3 has 15 residues. In DNA form, the CDR3 reads TGTGCCAGCAGTGACACACAGGGGTTGGCCGGGGAGCTGTTTTTT. It specifies CASSDTQGLAGELFF.

V and J are TRBV27 and TRBJ2-7, with D hard to call. Germline CDR1 MNHEY, CDR2 SMNVEV (reference sequence). Trimming shortened V by 5 bases and J by 1 base, and 12 bases separated the two germline ends. The CDR3 sequence is 14 residues long. The CDR3 region has the DNA TGTGCCAGCAGTACAAATGGGGTATCCTACGAGCAGTACTTC. It translates to CASSTNGVSYEQYF.

This clonotype showed up many times. The rearrangement links TRBV2 to TRBJ2-1; 12 nucleotides line up with TRBD2. The CDR3 has 14 amino acids. Germline V gene sequence: CDR1 SNHLY, CDR2 FYNNEI. J lost 4 bases, V lost 9 bases, and 4 bases had no gene match. The CDR3 coding sequence is TGTGCCAGTACCGGACTAGCGGGGTACAATGAGCAGTTCTTC. It yields the protein CASTGLAGYNEQFF.

The chain recombines TRBV2 with TRBJ2-1, with 9 nucleotides matching TRBD2. This CDR3 region has 15 residues. With 4 bases clipped from V and 10 bases from J, the junction kept 11 bases outside the gene matches. Germline assignment: CDR1 SNHLY and CDR2 FYNNEI. The CDR3 sequence: CASSGGLAGYQEQFF. For the CDR3, the DNA is TGTGCCAGCAGTGGGGGTCTAGCGGGATACCAGGAGCAGTTCTTC.

This clonotype has a handful of counts. This chain connects TRBV20-1 to TRBJ2-5, with a possible D match to TRBD1 (6 bases). CDR3 size: 13 residues. Germline V gene lookup returns CDR1 DFQATT and CDR2 SNEGSKA (reference sequence). V lost 0 bases and J lost 7, with 12 bases in between. CDR3: CSARDRGDGTQYF. The CDR3 DNA sequence: TGCAGTGCTAGAGACAGGGGCGACGGGACCCAGTACTTC.

This clonotype has a count of ten or more. The genes are TRBV5-1 and TRBJ2-1; TRBD2 aligns across 9 bases. The CDR3 length is 16 residues. Per germline, CDR1 SGHRS and CDR2 YFSETQ. J gave up 5 bases and V 1 base, and 7 bases lay outside the gene matches. The CDR3 bases are TGCGCCAGCAGCTTGTCACCAGCGGGGGGTAACAATGAGCAGTTCTTC. Translation: CASSLSPAGGNNEQFF.

The chain joins TRBV7-6 to TRBJ1-2; the D gene is possibly TRBD1 (5 bases). Per the germline V gene, CDR1 is SGHVS and CDR2 is FNYEAQ. V was clipped by 1 base and J by 6 bases, with 9 bases between them. The CDR3 covers 13 residues. The CDR3 DNA reads TGTGCCAGCAGCTTAGGGGCGGGGGATGGCTACACCTTC. Encoded protein: CASSLGAGDGYTF.

This clonotype was observed many times. The chain links TRBV12-3 or TRBV12-4 to TRBJ2-4; D may be TRBD1 or TRBD2 (5 bases each). Trimming shortened V by 6 bases and J by 5 bases, and 14 bases separated the two germline ends. The CDR3 spans 14 residues. CDR3 sequence: CASRPGLGENIQYF. CDR3 nucleotide sequence: TGTGCCAGCAGACCCGGACTGGGGGAAAACATTCAGTACTTC.

This clonotype came up many times. CDR3 in amino acids: CASSDRGQMNTEAFF. DNA of the CDR3: TGTGCCAGCAGTGATCGCGGACAGATGAACACTGAAGCTTTCTTT. The V gene is TRBV2, the J gene TRBJ1-1, with a possible D match to TRBD1 (6 bases). Trimming removed 3 bases from V and 0 bases from J, with 11 bases in between. In germline, CDR1 is SNHLY, CDR2 FYNNEI. This CDR3 contains 15 residues.

The V call is TRBV6-1, the J call TRBJ1-1; D uncertain. The germline gives CDR1 MNHNS, CDR2 SASEGT. V shed 4 bases and J shed 3 bases, with 12 bases lying between them. There are 14 residues in the CDR3. The chain's CDR3 is CASSANTEDTEAFF. CDR3 nucleotide sequence: TGTGCCAGCAGTGCCAACACCGAGGACACTGAAGCTTTCTTT.